The clone carrying this T cell receptor beta chain was counted a single time. Antigen: not known. The entry originates in a study of cytomegalovirus exposure and HLA in healthy donors. Study context: From HLA-typed donors, an early data release held about 85 million unique TCRs. General observations from the study: A reported reduction in N-insertions relative to the roughly 700-donor mean was seen in an Asian-associated ancestry cluster in a later analysis. Reports showed the classifier diagnosing cytomegalovirus status with high specificity and sensitivity. Common viral pathogens seemed to be connected with several of the most significant clusters, according to a later analysis.

This CDR3 is built from 14 residues. Germline V gives CDR1 MNHNS, CDR2 SASEGT. Trimming pared 8 bases from V and 0 bases from J, leaving 13 bases between. The PCR made use of 60 Vbeta and 13 Jbeta primers. Profiled with immunoSEQ multiplex PCR; TCRdb holds only in-frame clones, not every one. The data contain approximately 100,000 clones, roughly 72% of them seen just once; the ten biggest clones take up around 5%. The receptor was derived from a woman between 18 and 30 years old in good health and CMV-seropositive. The chain uses TRBV6-1 and TRBJ2-5, with D perhaps matching TRBD1 (5 bases). Sequencing input: PBMCs. In DNA, the CDR3 is TGTGCCAGCGATTGGCAGGGCCACCAAGAGACCCAGTACTTC. It is translated as CASDWQGHQETQYF.